This TCR beta chain emerged from a study of CD8+ T cells in alopecia areata. The authors extracted RNA and reverse transcribed it into cDNA as the sequencing template. The data were produced by immunoSEQ multiplex PCR, yet TCRdb's version contains in-frame clones alone and is incomplete. This table holds 93,000 or so clones, about nine tenths found once. Specified treatment: oral pan-JAK inhibitor, 5-10 mg twice daily. Worth noting for this clone: What it binds is not known.

Germline-derived CDR1 and CDR2 are SGHKS and YYEKEE (reference sequence). Trimming stripped 0 bases from V and 8 bases from J, with 3 bases between. The CDR3 is 11 amino acids. Broader study findings: Given one nonresponder, whether baseline CD8+ expansion relates to response remains uncertain.

The chain employs TRBV5-5 and TRBJ2-1; no clear D. The source material was CD8+ T cells sorted from blood, sampled at approximately week 30, from a patient treated with tofacitinib. The source is a human donor with alopecia areata. CDR3 residues: CASSLDDEQFF. The CDR3 bases are TGTGCCAGCAGCTTGGACGATGAGCAGTTCTTC. Using reference TRBV5-5 and TRBJ2-1 for the parts outside the CDR3, the full variable domain is DAGVTQSPTHLIKTRGQQVTLRCSPISGHKSVSWYQQVLGQGPQFIFQYYEKEERGRGNFPDRFSARQFPNYSSELNVNALLLGDSALYLCASSLDDEQFFGPGTRLTVL.